This T cell receptor (beta chain) comes out of a study of blood T cell repertoires in COVID-19. Enrolment of Seattle patients took place during active infection, and they were followed longitudinally. Using immunoSEQ multiplex PCR, the repertoire was profiled, and TCRdb retains in-frame clones only, with some absent. The data hold about 530,000 clones, with about 89% observed a single time. The sequence came from a woman in her 50s with COVID-19, enrolled during active disease. Sequenced: peripheral blood.

The CDR3 DNA is TGTGCCAGTAATGACCCACCGGCGGACACTGAAGCTTTCTTT. Translation gives CASNDPPADTEAFF. This chain joins TRBV19 and TRBJ1-1; unclear D gene. CDR3 length: 14 residues. Between the trimmed V and J ends, which lost 7 bases and 3 bases, there was a span of 15 bases. CDR1 and CDR2 (germline): LNHDA, SQIVND (reference sequence).